The T cell receptor beta chain under discussion was sequenced for a study of T cell responses to AZD1222 COVID-19 vaccine. The repertoire was sequenced with immunoSEQ multiplex PCR; TCRdb's copy has only in-frame clones and lacks some. Of about 100,000 clones detected, around 90% appear once; the ten largest clones hold approximately 5.6%. Broader study findings: Repertoires in all cases were sampled only once the peak T cell response had passed. Most donors were white British, females outnumbered males, and clonal diversity was possibly underestimated.

With regard to this clone: Antigen: not known.

Germline V gene lookup returns CDR1 KGHSH and CDR2 LQKENI. The CDR3 is 15 residues long. V dropped 3 bases and J dropped 9 bases, with 18 bases sitting between them. The source is an adult who received the AZD1222 COVID-19 vaccine. This sample comprised peripheral blood, obtained 28 days after the second AZD1222 dose. This chain connects TRBV18 to TRBJ2-1, with no clear D. The DNA of the CDR3 is TGTGCCAGCTCACCGGGTGTAGAAGGGAACTTTGAGCAGTTCTTC. As protein: CASSPGVEGNFEQFF.